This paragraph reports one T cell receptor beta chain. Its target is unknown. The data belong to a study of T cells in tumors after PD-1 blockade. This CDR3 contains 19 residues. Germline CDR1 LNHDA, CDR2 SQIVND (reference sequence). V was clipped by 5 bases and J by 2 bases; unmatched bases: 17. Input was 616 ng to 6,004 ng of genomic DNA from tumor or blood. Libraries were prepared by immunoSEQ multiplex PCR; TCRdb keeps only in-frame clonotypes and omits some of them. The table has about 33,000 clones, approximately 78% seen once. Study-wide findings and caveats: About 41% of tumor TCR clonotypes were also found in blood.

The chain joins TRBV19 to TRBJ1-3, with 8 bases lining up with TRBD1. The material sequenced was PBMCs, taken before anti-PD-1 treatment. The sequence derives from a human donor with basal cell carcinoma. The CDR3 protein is CASSRFAPQTGDPGNTIYF. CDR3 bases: TGTGCCAGTAGTCGCTTCGCTCCCCAGACAGGGGACCCTGGAAACACCATATATTTT.